This passage covers 8 T cell receptor beta chains from one sample sequenced in a study of blood T cells in healthy people across ages. A sample-barcoded 5' primer and a J-beta primer mix were used in a second PCR of roughly 7 to 11 cycles. TCRdb analysed the 5' RACE reads with MiXCR anew, one entry per CDR3 protein. The sample shows some 1.5 million distinct CDR3 sequences, approximately 43% of them seen only once. Sequences were obtained from blood. The receptors come from a young woman in good health.

This clonotype was detected only a few times. The J gene is TRBJ2-7, the V gene TRBV20-1; possible D gene TRBD1, 5 bases. Trimming shortened V by 6 bases and J by 3 bases, and 21 bases separated the two germline ends. Germline loops: CDR1 DFQATT, CDR2 SNEGSKA (reference sequence). This CDR3 region has 15 residues. The CDR3 DNA is TGCAGTGCCGCCAAAGAACAGGTTTTCTTCTACGAGCAGTACTTC. Its protein is CSAAKEQVFFYEQYF.

This clonotype was seen at least ten times. The rearrangement uses TRBV5-6 and TRBJ2-7; D not resolved. Trimming removed 0 bases from V and 4 bases from J, with 11 bases in between. Looked up from germline, CDR1 is SGHDT and CDR2 is YYEEEE. This CDR3 has 14 residues. The CDR3 region is CASSLEPGTYEQYF. CDR3 nucleotide sequence: TGTGCCAGCAGCTTGGAGCCAGGAACTTACGAGCAGTACTTC.

As concerns this clonotype: One junction end does not reproduce the germline sequence, and a read error may be involved. The chain has TRBV4-1 and TRBJ2-7; D might be TRBD1 (5 bases). CDR3 length: 14 residues. CDR1 is MGHRA and CDR2 is YSYEKL in the germline V gene. The DNA of the CDR3 is TGTGCCAGCAGCCAAGATGCAGGGTCCTACGAGCAGTACTTC. It codes for CASSQDAGSYEQYF.

The chain is built from TRBV29-1 and TRBJ1-4; 8 bases line up with TRBD1. V lost 7 bases, J lost 3 bases, and 7 bases stayed unmatched. CDR1 SQVTM and CDR2 ANQGSEA come from the germline V gene. This CDR3 has 14 amino acids. The CDR3 here is CSGFTGGSNEKLFF. The CDR3, as DNA: TGCAGCGGATTTACAGGGGGTTCTAATGAAAAACTGTTTTTT.

This clonotype showed up many times. The genes are TRBV20-1 and TRBJ2-4; TRBD2 matches 8 bases. Losses at the gene ends were 2 bases for V and 0 bases for J; bases not matched to a gene: 0. This CDR3 spans 14 amino acids. Per germline, CDR1 DFQATT and CDR2 SNEGSKA (reference sequence). This CDR3 reads CSARLAGAKNIQYF. CDR3 DNA sequence: TGCAGTGCTAGACTAGCGGGAGCCAAAAACATTCAGTACTTC.

The chain employs TRBV30 and TRBJ1-3; D uncertain. This CDR3 is 13 amino acids long. The V end lost 2 bases, the J end lost 4 bases, and 9 bases lay between the germline ends. In germline, CDR1 is GTSNPN, CDR2 SVGIG (reference sequence). The CDR3: CAWSYQAGNTIYF. DNA of the CDR3: TGTGCCTGGAGTTACCAAGCCGGAAACACCATATATTTT. The variable domain in full, completed from reference TRBV30 and TRBJ1-3, reads SQTIHQWPATLVQPVGSPLSLECTVEGTSNPNLYWYRQAAGRGLQLLFYSVGIGQISSEVPQNLSASRPQDRQFILSSKKLLLSDSGFYLCAWSYQAGNTIYFGEGSWLTVV.

This clonotype was counted only a few times. The rearrangement uses TRBV6-5 and TRBJ1-2; D is ambiguous. This CDR3 spans 12 amino acids. The V gene lost 4 bases and the J gene lost 4 bases, with 7 bases spanning the gap. Germline V gene lookup returns CDR1 MNHEY and CDR2 SVGAGI. The CDR3 region is CASSSNLYGYTF. The CDR3 nucleotides are TGTGCCAGCAGTTCAAACCTCTATGGCTACACCTTC.

This clonotype was picked up a small number of times. The CDR3 DNA follows: TGTGCCAGCGCCCTACGTGGTTCACCCCTCCACTTT. Residues: CASALRGSPLHF. The rearrangement uses TRBV6-1 and TRBJ1-6; no reliable D call. The V end was cut by 8 bases, the J end by 9 bases, with 11 bases between. CDR3 length equals 12 residues. Germline CDR1 MNHNS, CDR2 SASEGT.